This T cell receptor (beta chain) emerged from a study of a mutant IDH1 vaccine in newly diagnosed glioma. Study results and limitations: In roughly 93% of patients, immune responses induced by the vaccine occurred.

The CDR3 is made up of 16 amino acids. V lost 4 bases, J lost 5 bases, and 21 bases lay in between. Germline CDR1 SGHDT, CDR2 YYEEEE. On this clone itself: Its antigen is unidentified.

Time point here: week 11, during vaccination. Doses of 300 ug of mutant IDH1 20-mer peptide were given with topical imiquimod. The data were produced by immunoSEQ multiplex PCR, yet TCRdb's version contains in-frame clones alone and is incomplete. The sample has tens of thousands of clones, about four fifths seen once. The chain is built from TRBV5-6 and TRBJ1-2, with D perhaps matching TRBD1 (6 bases). The sequence was collected from a man aged 50 to 59 with glioma. Sequencing used PBMCs, obtained from a glioma patient whose treatment included an IDH1 peptide vaccine. In DNA form, the CDR3 reads TGTGCCAGCAGCCGAATTGGAGGCTCAGGGGTATATGGCTACACCTTC. Amino acid sequence: CASSRIGGSGVYGYTF.